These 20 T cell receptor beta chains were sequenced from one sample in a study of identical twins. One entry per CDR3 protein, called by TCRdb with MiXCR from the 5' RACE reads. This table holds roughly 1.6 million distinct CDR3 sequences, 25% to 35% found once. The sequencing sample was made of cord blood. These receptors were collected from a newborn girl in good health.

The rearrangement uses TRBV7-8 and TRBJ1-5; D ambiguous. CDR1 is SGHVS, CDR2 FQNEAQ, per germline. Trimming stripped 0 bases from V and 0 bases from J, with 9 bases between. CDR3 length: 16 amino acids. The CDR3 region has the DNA TGTGCCAGCAGCTTAGCGGCAGCAGATAGCAATCAGCCCCAGCATTTT. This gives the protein CASSLAAADSNQPQHF.

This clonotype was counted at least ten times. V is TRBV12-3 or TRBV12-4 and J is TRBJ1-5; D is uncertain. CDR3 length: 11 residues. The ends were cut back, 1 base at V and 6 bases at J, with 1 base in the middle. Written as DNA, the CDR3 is TGTGCCAGCAGTTTAGGTCAGCCCCAGCATTTT. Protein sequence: CASSLGQPQHF.

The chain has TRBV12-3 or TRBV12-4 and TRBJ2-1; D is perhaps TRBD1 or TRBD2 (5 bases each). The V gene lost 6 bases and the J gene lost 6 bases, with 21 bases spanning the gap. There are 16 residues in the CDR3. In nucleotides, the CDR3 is TGTGCCAGCAGCCTCACGACTGGGGGACCTGCCAATGAGCAGTTCTTC. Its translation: CASSLTTGGPANEQFF.

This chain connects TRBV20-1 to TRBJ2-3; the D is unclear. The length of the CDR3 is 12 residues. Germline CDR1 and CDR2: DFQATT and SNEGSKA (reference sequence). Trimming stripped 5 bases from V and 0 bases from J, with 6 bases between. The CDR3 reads CSAHKSTDTQYF. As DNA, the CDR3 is TGCAGTGCTCATAAGAGCACAGATACGCAGTATTTT.

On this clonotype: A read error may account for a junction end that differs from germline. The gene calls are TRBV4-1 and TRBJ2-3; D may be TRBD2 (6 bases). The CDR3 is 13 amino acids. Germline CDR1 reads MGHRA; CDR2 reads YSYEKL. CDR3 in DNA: TGCGCCAGCAGCGCTACTAGCATAGATACGCAGTATTTT. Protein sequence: CASSATSIDTQYF.

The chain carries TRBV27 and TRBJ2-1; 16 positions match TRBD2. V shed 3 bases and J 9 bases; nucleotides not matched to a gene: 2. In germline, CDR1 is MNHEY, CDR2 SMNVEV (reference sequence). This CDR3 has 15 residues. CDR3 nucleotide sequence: TGTGCCAGCAGTTTTGGGACTAGCGGGAGGGGTGAGCAGTTCTTC. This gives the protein CASSFGTSGRGEQFF.

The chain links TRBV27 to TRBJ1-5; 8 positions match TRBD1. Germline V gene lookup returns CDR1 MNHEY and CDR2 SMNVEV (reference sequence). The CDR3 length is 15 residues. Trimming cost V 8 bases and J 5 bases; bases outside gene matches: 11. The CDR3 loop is CASGQGISPYQPQHF. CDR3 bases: TGTGCCAGCGGACAGGGAATATCTCCTTATCAGCCCCAGCATTTT.

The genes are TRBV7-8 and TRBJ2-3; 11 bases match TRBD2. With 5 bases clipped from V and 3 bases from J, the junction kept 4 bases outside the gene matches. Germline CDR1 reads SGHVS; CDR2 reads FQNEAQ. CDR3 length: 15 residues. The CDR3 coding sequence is TGTGCCAGCAGCACGACTAGCGGGGAGACAGATACGCAGTATTTT. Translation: CASSTTSGETDTQYF.

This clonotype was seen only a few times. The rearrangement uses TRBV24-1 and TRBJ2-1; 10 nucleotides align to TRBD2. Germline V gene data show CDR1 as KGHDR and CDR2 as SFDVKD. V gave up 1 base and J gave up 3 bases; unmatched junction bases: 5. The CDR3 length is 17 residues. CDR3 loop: CATSDFTLAGDYNEQFF. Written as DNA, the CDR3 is TGTGCCACCAGTGATTTTACCCTAGCGGGAGACTACAATGAGCAGTTCTTC.

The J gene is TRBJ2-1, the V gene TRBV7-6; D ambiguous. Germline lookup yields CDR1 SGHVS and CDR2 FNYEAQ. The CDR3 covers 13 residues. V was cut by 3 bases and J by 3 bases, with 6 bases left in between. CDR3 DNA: TGTGCCAGCAGCTTCAACTACTACAATGAGCAGTTCTTC. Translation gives CASSFNYYNEQFF.

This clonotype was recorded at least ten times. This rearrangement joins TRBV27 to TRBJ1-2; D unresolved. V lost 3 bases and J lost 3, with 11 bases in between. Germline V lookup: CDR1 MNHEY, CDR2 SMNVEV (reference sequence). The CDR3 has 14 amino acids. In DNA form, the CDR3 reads TGTGCCAGCAGTTTTGCCGGGAGGCACTATGGCTACACCTTC. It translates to CASSFAGRHYGYTF.

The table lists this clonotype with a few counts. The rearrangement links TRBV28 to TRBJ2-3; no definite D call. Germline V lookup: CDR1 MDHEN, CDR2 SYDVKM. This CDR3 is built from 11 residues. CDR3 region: CVVVKADTQYF. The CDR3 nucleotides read TGTGTAGTAGTAAAAGCCGATACGCAGTATTTT.

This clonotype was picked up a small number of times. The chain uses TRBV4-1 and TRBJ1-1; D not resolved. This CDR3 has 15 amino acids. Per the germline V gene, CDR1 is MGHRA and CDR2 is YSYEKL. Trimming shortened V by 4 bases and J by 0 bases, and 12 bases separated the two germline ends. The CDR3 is CASSPTVQVNTEAFF. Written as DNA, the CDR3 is TGCGCCAGCAGCCCTACCGTCCAGGTGAACACTGAAGCTTTCTTT.

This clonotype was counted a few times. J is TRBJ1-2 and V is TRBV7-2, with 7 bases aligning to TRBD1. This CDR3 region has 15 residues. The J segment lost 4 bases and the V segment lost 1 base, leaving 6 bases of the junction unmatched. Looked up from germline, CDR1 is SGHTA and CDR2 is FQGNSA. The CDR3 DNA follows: TGTGCCAGCAGCTTAGAGGGGGCGCCCAGCTATGGCTACACCTTC. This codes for CASSLEGAPSYGYTF.

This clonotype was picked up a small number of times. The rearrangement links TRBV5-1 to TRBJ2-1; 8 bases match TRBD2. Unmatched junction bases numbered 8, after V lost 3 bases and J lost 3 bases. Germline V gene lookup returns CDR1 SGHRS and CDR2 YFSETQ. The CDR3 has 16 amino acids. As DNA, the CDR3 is TGCGCCAGCAGCTCCACTAGCGGAGTCAACTACAATGAGCAGTTCTTC. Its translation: CASSSTSGVNYNEQFF.

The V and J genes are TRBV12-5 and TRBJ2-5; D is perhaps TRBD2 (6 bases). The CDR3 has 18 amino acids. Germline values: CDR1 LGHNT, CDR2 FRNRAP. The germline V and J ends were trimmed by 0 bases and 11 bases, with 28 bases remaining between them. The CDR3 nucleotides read TGTGCTAGTGGTTTGGTCCCTCGACCCGGAGGGCCTTACAATGAGCAGTACTTC. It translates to CASGLVPRPGGPYNEQYF.

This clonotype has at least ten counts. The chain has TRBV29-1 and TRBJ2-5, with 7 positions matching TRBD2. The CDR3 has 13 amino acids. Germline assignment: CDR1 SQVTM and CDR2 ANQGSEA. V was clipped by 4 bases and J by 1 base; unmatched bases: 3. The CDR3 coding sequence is TGCAGCGTTGGCGGGAGTCTCCAAGAGACCCAGTACTTC. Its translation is CSVGGSLQETQYF.

This chain's CDR3 is CSAKDGASGRGWEQFF. In DNA form, the CDR3 reads TGCAGTGCTAAAGATGGCGCTAGCGGGAGAGGATGGGAGCAGTTCTTC. The chain has TRBV20-1 and TRBJ2-1; 10 positions agree with TRBD2. Germline lookup yields CDR1 DFQATT and CDR2 SNEGSKA (reference sequence). V was clipped by 4 bases and J by 10 bases; unmatched bases: 16. There are 16 residues in the CDR3.

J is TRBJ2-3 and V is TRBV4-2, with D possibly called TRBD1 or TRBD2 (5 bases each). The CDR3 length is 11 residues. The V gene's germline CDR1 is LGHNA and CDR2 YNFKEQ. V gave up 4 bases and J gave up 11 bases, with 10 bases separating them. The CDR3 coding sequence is TGTGCCAGCAGCCCGGGGCAGGTGCAGTATTTT. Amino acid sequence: CASSPGQVQYF.

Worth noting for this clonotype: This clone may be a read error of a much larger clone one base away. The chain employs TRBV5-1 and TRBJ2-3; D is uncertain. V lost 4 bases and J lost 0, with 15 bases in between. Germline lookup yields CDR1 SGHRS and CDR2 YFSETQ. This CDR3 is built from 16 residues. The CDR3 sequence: CASSPRLEVSTDTQYF. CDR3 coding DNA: TGCGCCAGCAGCCCCCGACTCGAAGTTAGCACAGATACGCAGTATTTT.